The clone carrying this T cell receptor (beta chain) was recorded once. Its antigen remains unknown. PCR employed 60 Vbeta and 13 Jbeta primers. TCRdb's table, derived via immunoSEQ multiplex PCR, lists solely in-frame clones and lacks some. The sample lists about 85,000 clones; about four fifths were seen once. This specimen comes from a study of cytomegalovirus exposure and HLA in healthy donors. Study-level background: Early on, a data release was issued that held tens of millions of unique TCRs from HLA-typed donors. Most donors, around 81% of approximately 400 genotyped, fell in the Caucasian-associated ancestry cluster.

CDR3 length: 15 amino acids. Trimming at V came to 0 bases and at J to 3 bases, leaving 3 bases not matched to a gene. Germline V CDR1 and CDR2: SGHRS, YFSETQ. General study findings and limits: It was reported that TCR beta sequences correctly inferred the HLA-A and HLA-B alleles for most subjects.

The clonotype comes from a man aged 50 or older in good health and CMV-seropositive. The V call is TRBV5-1, the J call TRBJ2-7; 10 nucleotides align to TRBD1. The sequenced sample was PBMCs. The CDR3 reads CASSLDGTGDYEQYF. CDR3 DNA sequence: TGCGCCAGCAGCTTGGATGGGACAGGGGACTACGAGCAGTACTTC.